This TCR beta chain was documented in a study of T cells in pancreatic ductal adenocarcinoma. Only in-frame clones appear in the TCRdb table, and some are missing; sequencing was by immunoSEQ multiplex PCR. The sample holds more than 85,000 clones, over 90% seen once. Surgery without prior neoadjuvant therapy was the treatment of the selected pancreatic ductal adenocarcinoma patients. The clonotype was recovered from a human donor with pancreatic ductal adenocarcinoma. Sequenced material: PBMCs.

Written as DNA, the CDR3 is TGTGCCAGCAGCTTAGGATCCACTATTCCCTACGAGCAGTACTTC. This encodes CASSLGSTIPYEQYF. The chain recombines TRBV11-2 with TRBJ2-7; D is unresolved. This CDR3 has 15 amino acids. Germline V lookup: CDR1 SGHAT, CDR2 FQNNGV. The V gene lost 1 base and the J gene lost 2 bases, with 12 bases spanning the gap. Combining the CDR3 with reference TRBV11-2 and TRBJ2-7 gives the whole variable domain EAGVAQSPRYKIIEKRQSVAFWCNPISGHATLYWYQQILGQGPKLLIQFQNNGVVDDSQLPKDRFSAERLKGVDSTLKIQPAKLEDSAVYLCASSLGSTIPYEQYFGPGTRLTVT.